A single sample gave rise to the 10 T cell receptor beta chains below, sequenced in a study of cytomegalovirus exposure and HLA in healthy donors. 13 Jbeta primers and 60 Vbeta primers were used for the PCR. Sequenced by immunoSEQ multiplex PCR; TCRdb stores in-frame clones only, minus some. The top ten hold about 4% of the sample, which has 120,000 or so clones, about 70% seen once. The sequenced sample consisted of PBMCs. The receptors come from a woman aged 40-49 years in good health and CMV-seronegative.

This sequence joins TRBV7-2 and TRBJ2-1; TRBD1 agrees at 7 bases. Germline CDR1 is SGHTA and CDR2 is FQGNSA. J was trimmed by 3 bases and V by 8 bases; bases with no gene match: 13. This CDR3 has 16 amino acids. The CDR3 DNA follows: TGTGCCAGCTTAGCGACAGGGTCCGTCTTCTACAATGAGCAGTTCTTC. It is translated as CASLATGSVFYNEQFF.

The chain recombines TRBV5-1 with TRBJ2-2; 7 bases are shared with TRBD1. CDR3 length: 14 amino acids. V lost 1 base and J lost 3; bases outside the gene matches: 0. The germline gives CDR1 SGHRS, CDR2 YFSETQ. The CDR3 coding sequence is TGCGCCAGCAGCTTGACAGGGGACACCGGGGAGCTGTTTTTT. Translated, it gives CASSLTGDTGELFF.

The J gene is TRBJ1-2, the V gene TRBV5-6; 10 bases are a match to TRBD1. The CDR3 extends over 14 amino acids. The germline gives CDR1 SGHDT, CDR2 YYEEEE. V gave up 3 bases and J gave up 2 bases; unmatched junction bases: 1. The CDR3 DNA reads TGTGCCAGCAGCTGGGGACAGGGGAACTATGGCTACACCTTC. It specifies CASSWGQGNYGYTF.

This chain joins TRBV6-5 and TRBJ2-7; 15 bases are a match to TRBD2. Germline assignment: CDR1 MNHEY and CDR2 SVGAGI. J was trimmed by 7 bases and V by 5 bases; bases with no gene match: 6. This CDR3 contains 15 residues. The CDR3 DNA is TGTGCCAGCAGTCGAGGACTAGCGGGAGGGCGGGAGCAGTACTTC. Protein sequence: CASSRGLAGGREQYF.

The V gene is TRBV9, the J gene TRBJ1-2; 8 bases are shared with TRBD1. The CDR3 contains 13 residues. Germline V lookup: CDR1 SGDLS, CDR2 YYNGEE. After removal of 3 bases from V and 13 bases from J, the junction contained 11 bases not matched to a gene. The CDR3 region has the DNA TGTGCCAGCAGCGAGGGACAGGATATGGAGAGCACCTTC. Translating it yields CASSEGQDMESTF.

The chain joins TRBV10-3 to TRBJ2-1, with TRBD2 identical over 13 bases. The trim removed 6 bases at V and 9 bases at J, leaving 11 bases unmatched. CDR1 and CDR2 from the germline V gene are ENHRY and SYGVKD. The CDR3 extends over 16 amino acids. The CDR3 nucleotides read TGTGCCATCAGGGATACTAGCGGGAGGGAACACGGTGAGCAGTTCTTC. Its translation: CAIRDTSGREHGEQFF.

The CDR3 sequence is CASSVGGTGGWAGETQYF. The CDR3 DNA sequence: TGTGCCAGCAGCGTAGGAGGAACAGGGGGCTGGGCGGGAGAGACCCAGTACTTC. The rearrangement uses TRBV9 and TRBJ2-5, with 9 bases aligning to TRBD1. The CDR3 loop spans 18 amino acids. Germline loops: CDR1 SGDLS, CDR2 YYNGEE. The junction had 13 bases not matched to a gene; V was cut back by 0 bases and J by 4 bases.

A few counts support this clone. The rearrangement uses TRBV18 and TRBJ2-3; TRBD2 matches at 12 bases. Germline assignment: CDR1 KGHSH and CDR2 LQKENI. The CDR3 is made up of 16 amino acids. V shed 3 bases and J 3 bases; nucleotides not matched to a gene: 4. The CDR3 DNA sequence: TGTGCCAGCTCACCCCTAGCGGGAGGGAATACAGATACGCAGTATTTT. Translating it yields CASSPLAGGNTDTQYF.

The chain joins TRBV5-5 to TRBJ2-1; TRBD2 matches at 8 bases. The V and J ends lost 0 bases and 6 bases, in that order; junction bases with no gene match: 5. CDR3 length equals 15 residues. Germline V gene data show CDR1 as SGHKS and CDR2 as YYEKEE (reference sequence). CDR3 sequence reads: CASSLDTGTSNEQFF. The CDR3 nucleotides read TGTGCCAGCAGCTTGGATACCGGGACTAGCAATGAGCAGTTCTTC. Together with reference TRBV5-5 and TRBJ2-1, the CDR3 gives the full variable domain: DAGVTQSPTHLIKTRGQQVTLRCSPISGHKSVSWYQQVLGQGPQFIFQYYEKEERGRGNFPDRFSARQFPNYSSELNVNALLLGDSALYLCASSLDTGTSNEQFFGPGTRLTVL.

On this clone itself: The same CDR3 is also encoded by other DNA sequences in this sample. The rearrangement uses TRBV5-4 and TRBJ1-2; perhaps TRBD1 as D (6 bases). Trimming stripped 1 base from V and 3 bases from J, with 7 bases between. The CDR3 extends over 13 amino acids. Germline V gene data show CDR1 as SGHNT and CDR2 as YYREEE (reference sequence). The CDR3: CASSLRTDYGYTF. The CDR3 coding sequence is TGTGCCAGCAGCTTGAGGACAGACTATGGCTACACCTTC.